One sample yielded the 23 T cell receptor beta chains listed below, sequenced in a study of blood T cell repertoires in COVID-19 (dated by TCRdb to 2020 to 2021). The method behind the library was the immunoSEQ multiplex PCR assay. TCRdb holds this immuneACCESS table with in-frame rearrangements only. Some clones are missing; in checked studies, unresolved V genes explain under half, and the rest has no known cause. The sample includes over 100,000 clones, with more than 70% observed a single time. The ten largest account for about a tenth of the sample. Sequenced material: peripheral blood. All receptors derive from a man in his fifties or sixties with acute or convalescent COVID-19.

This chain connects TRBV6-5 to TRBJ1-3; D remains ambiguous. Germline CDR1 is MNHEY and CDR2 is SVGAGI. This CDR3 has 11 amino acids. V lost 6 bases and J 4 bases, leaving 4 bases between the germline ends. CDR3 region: CASRQGNTIYF. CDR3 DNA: TGTGCCAGCAGACAGGGAAACACCATATATTTT.

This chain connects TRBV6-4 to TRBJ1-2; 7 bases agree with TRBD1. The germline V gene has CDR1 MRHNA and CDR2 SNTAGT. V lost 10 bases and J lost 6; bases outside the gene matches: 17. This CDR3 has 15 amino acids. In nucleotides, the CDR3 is TGTGCCACCGCCCTTACAGGGGAGTCGTATCATGGCTACACCTTC. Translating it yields CATALTGESYHGYTF.

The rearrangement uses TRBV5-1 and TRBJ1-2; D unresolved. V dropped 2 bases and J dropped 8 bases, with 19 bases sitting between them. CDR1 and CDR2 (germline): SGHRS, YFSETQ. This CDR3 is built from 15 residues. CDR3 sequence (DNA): TGCGCCAGCAGCTTAATGTTTCGGGAGGGATCGGGCTACACCTTC. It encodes CASSLMFREGSGYTF. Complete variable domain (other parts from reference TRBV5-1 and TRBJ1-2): KAGVTQTPRYLIKTRGQQVTLSCSPISGHRSVSWYQQTPGQGLQFLFEYFSETQRNKGNFPGRFSGRQFSNSRSEMNVSTLELGDSALYLCASSLMFREGSGYTFGSGTRLTVV.

CDR3 residues: CASSPSYRTGSSYEQFF. CDR3 nucleotide sequence: TGTGCCAGCAGCCCTAGCTACAGGACAGGGTCATCGTATGAGCAGTTCTTC. The rearrangement links TRBV7-9 to TRBJ2-1; 8 bases match TRBD1. The germline CDR1 and CDR2 sequences are SEHNR and FQNEAQ (reference sequence). Trimming removed 5 bases from V and 8 bases from J; junction bases left unmatched: 17. The CDR3 spans 17 residues.

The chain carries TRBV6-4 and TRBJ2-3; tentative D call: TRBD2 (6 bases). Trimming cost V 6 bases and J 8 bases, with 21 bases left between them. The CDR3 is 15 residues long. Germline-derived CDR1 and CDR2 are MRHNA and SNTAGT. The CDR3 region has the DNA TGTGCCAGCAGCCCCCCCCAGAAGGCGGGATTTACGCAGTATTTT. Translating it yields CASSPPQKAGFTQYF.

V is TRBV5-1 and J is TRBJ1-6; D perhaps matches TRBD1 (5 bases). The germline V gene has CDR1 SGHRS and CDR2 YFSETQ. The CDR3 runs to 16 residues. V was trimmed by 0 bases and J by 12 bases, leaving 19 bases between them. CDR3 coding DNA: TGCGCCAGCAGCTTGGGGGGACTTCCAGGAAGGGAACCCCTCCACTTT. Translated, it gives CASSLGGLPGREPLHF.

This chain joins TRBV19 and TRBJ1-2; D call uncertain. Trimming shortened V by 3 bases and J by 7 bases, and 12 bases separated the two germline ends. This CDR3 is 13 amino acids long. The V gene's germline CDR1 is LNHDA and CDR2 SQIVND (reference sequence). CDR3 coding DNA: TGTGCCAGTAGTATCACGGGAGGCAGTGGCTACACCTTC. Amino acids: CASSITGGSGYTF.

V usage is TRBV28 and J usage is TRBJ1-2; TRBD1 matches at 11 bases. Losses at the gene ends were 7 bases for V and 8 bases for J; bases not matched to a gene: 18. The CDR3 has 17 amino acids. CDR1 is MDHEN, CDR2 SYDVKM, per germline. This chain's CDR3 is CASIPRRDRGLRGGYTF. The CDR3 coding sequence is TGTGCCAGCATCCCACGACGGGACAGGGGGTTACGAGGAGGCTACACCTTC.

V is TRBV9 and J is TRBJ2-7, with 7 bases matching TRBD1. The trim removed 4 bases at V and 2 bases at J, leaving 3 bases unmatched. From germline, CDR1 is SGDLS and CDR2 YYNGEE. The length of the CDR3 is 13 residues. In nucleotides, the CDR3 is TGTGCCAGCAGCCCGGGACAGACCTACGAGCAGTACTTC. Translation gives CASSPGQTYEQYF. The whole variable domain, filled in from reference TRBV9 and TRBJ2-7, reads DSGVTQTPKHLITATGQRVTLRCSPRSGDLSVYWYQQSLDQGLQFLIQYYNGEERAKGNILERFSAQQFPDLHSELNLSSLELGDSALYFCASSPGQTYEQYFGPGTRLTVT.

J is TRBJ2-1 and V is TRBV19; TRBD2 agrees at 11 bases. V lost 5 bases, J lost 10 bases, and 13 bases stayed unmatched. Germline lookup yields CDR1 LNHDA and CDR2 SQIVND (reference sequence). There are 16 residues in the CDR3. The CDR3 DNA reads TGTGCCAGTAGTCCAAGTAGCGGGAGGGCTCTCGGGGAGCAGTTCTTC. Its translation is CASSPSSGRALGEQFF.

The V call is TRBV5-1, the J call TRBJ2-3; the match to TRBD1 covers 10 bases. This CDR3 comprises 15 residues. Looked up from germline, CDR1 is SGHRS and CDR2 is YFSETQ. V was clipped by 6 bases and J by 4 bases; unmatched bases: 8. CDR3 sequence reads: CASILGTGVADTQYF. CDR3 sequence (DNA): TGCGCCAGCATCCTAGGGACAGGGGTCGCAGATACGCAGTATTTT.

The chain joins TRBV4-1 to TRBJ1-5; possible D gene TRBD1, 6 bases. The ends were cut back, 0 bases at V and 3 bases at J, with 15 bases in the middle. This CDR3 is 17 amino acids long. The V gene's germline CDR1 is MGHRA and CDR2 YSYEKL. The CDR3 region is CASSQDQGFANNQPQHF. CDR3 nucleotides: TGCGCCAGCAGCCAAGATCAGGGGTTCGCGAACAATCAGCCCCAGCATTTT.

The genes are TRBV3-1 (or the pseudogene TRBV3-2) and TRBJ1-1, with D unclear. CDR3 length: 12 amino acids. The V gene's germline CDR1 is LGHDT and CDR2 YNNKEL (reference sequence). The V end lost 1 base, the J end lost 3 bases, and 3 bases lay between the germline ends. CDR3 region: CASSQGDTEAFF. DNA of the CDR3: TGTGCCAGCAGCCAAGGCGACACTGAAGCTTTCTTT.

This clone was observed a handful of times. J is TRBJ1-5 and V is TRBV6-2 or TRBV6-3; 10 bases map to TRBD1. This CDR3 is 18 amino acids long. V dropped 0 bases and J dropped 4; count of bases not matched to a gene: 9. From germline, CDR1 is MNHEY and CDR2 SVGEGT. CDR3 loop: CASSYSTFGTGANQPQHF. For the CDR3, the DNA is TGTGCCAGCAGTTACTCGACTTTTGGGACAGGGGCAAATCAGCCCCAGCATTTT.

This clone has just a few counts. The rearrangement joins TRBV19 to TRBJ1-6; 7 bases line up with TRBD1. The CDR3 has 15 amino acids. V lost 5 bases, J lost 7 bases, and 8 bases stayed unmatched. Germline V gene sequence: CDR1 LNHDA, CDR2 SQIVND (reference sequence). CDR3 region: CASSGLGTVNSPLHF. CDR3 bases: TGTGCCAGTAGTGGCCTCGGGACAGTCAATTCACCCCTCCACTTT.

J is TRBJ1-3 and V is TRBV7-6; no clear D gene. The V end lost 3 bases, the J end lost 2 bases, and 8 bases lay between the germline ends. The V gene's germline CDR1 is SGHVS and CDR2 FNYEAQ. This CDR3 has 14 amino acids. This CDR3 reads CASSLLQTGNTIYF. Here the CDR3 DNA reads TGTGCCAGCAGCTTGTTACAGACTGGAAACACCATATATTTT.

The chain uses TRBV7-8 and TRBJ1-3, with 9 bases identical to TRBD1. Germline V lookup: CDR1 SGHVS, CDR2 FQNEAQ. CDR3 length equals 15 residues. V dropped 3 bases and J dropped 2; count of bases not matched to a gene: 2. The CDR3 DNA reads TGTGCCAGCAGCTTGGACAGGGGACCTGGAAACACCATATATTTT. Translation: CASSLDRGPGNTIYF.

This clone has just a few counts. CDR3 sequence (DNA): TGTGCCAGTAGCCACCTACCCCACAGGGCAACCGGCTACACCTTC. Residues: CASSHLPHRATGYTF. The rearrangement links TRBV19 to TRBJ1-2; D possibly corresponds to TRBD1 (6 bases). V lost 6 bases, J lost 8 bases, and 22 bases lay in between. The germline V gene encodes CDR1 LNHDA and CDR2 SQIVND (reference sequence). The CDR3 loop spans 15 amino acids.

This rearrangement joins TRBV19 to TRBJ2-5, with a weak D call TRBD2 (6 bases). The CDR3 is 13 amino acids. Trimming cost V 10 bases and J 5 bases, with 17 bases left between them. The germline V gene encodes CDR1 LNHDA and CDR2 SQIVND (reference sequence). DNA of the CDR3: TGTGCCATCAGAGATGGGGGGAGGGAGACCCAGTACTTC. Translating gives CAIRDGGRETQYF.

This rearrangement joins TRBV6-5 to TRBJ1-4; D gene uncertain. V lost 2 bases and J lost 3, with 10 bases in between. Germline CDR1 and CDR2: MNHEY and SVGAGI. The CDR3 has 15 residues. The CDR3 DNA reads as TGTGCCAGCAGTTACCCTACGGGATCTAATGAAAAACTGTTTTTT. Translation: CASSYPTGSNEKLFF.

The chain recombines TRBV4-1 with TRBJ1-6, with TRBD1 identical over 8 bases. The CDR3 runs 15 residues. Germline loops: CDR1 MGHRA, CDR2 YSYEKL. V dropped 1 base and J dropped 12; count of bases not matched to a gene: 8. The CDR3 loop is CASSQGGRGPGPLHF. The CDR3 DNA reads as TGCGCCAGCAGCCAAGGAGGCAGGGGGCCGGGACCCCTCCACTTT.

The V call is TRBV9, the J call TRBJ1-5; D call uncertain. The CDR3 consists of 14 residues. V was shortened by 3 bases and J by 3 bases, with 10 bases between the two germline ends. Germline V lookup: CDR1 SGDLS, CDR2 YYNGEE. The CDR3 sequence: CASSAGITNQPQHF. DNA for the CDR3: TGTGCCAGCAGCGCGGGGATTACCAATCAGCCCCAGCATTTT.

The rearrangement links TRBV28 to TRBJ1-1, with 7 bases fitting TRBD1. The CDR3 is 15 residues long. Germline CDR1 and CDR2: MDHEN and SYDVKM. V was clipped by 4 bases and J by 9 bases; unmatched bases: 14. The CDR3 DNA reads TGTGCCAGCAGTTCCCCGGGACAGCTCTCGGGGAAAGCTTTCTTT. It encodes CASSSPGQLSGKAFF.